This T cell receptor beta chain was found in a study of cytomegalovirus exposure and HLA in healthy donors. 60 Vbeta and 13 Jbeta primers were used in PCR. Here immunoSEQ multiplex PCR was the method, and the copy in TCRdb shows in-frame clones only, minus some. The sample table sets out 29,000 or so clones. This TCR came from a man younger than 40 in good health and CMV-seronegative. Sequencing was done on a sample of PBMCs.

The CDR3 region is CASGPLLGTGGSGYTF. The CDR3 DNA sequence: TGTGCCAGCGGACCCCTTTTGGGGACAGGGGGCTCTGGCTACACCTTC. The chain links TRBV5-6 to TRBJ1-2; 12 positions agree with TRBD1. Germline values: CDR1 SGHDT, CDR2 YYEEEE. The junction had 14 bases not matched to a gene; V was cut back by 7 bases and J by 7 bases. CDR3 length: 16 residues. Using reference TRBV5-6 and TRBJ1-2 for the parts outside the CDR3, the full variable domain is DAGVTQSPTHLIKTRGQQVTLRCSPKSGHDTVSWYQQALGQGPQFIFQYYEEEERQRGNFPDRFSGHQFPNYSSELNVNALLLGDSALYLCASGPLLGTGGSGYTFGSGTRLTVV.